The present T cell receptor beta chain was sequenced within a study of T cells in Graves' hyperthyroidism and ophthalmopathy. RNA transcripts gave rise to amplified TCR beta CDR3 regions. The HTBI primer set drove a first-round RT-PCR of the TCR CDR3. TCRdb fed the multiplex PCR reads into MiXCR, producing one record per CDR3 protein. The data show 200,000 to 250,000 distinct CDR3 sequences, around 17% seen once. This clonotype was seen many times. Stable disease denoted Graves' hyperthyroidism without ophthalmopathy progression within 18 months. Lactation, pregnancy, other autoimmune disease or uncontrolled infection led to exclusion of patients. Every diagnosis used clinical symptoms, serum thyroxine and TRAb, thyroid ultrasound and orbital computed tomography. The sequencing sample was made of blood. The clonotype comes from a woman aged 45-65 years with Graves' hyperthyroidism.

The CDR3 here is CASSLGHSYEQYF. Written as DNA, the CDR3 is TGTGCCAGCAGTTTGGGACACTCCTACGAGCAGTACTTC. V and J are TRBV28 and TRBJ2-7, with TRBD1 as a possible D gene (6 bases). The germline V and J ends were trimmed by 3 bases and 0 bases, with 6 bases remaining between them. This CDR3 has 13 residues. Germline V CDR1 and CDR2: MDHEN, SYDVKM.